This T cell receptor (beta chain) was captured by sequencing in a study of control samples from healthy donors and cancer patients. The CDR3 totals 17 residues. From germline, CDR1 is SEHNR and CDR2 FQNEAQ (reference sequence). The germline V and J ends were trimmed by 2 bases and 2 bases, with 17 bases remaining between them. Data came from immunoSEQ multiplex PCR; TCRdb stores just in-frame clones and leaves some out. The table includes some 140,000 clones, roughly 89% detected once. The specimen sequenced was blood. This clonotype was obtained from a man aged 25 to 40 in good health. The chain recombines TRBV7-9 with TRBJ2-3, with D perhaps TRBD1 (5 bases). The CDR3 loop is CASSLTDFRANTDTQYF. The DNA of the CDR3 is TGTGCCAGCAGCTTAACCGACTTCAGGGCCAACACAGATACGCAGTATTTT.